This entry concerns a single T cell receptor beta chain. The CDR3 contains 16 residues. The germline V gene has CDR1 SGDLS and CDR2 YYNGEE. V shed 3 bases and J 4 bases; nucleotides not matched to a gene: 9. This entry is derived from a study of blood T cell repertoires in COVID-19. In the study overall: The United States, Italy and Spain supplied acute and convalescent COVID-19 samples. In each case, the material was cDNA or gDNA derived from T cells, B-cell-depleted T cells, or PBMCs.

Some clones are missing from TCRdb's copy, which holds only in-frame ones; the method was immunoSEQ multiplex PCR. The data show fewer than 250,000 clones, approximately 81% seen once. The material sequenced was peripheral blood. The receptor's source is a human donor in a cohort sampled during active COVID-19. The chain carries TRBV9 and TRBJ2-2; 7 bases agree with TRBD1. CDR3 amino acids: CASSAGQALRTGELFF. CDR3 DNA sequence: TGTGCCAGCAGCGCCGGACAGGCACTCCGCACCGGGGAGCTGTTTTTT.